This TCR beta chain was profiled in a study of cytomegalovirus exposure and HLA in healthy donors. PCR was performed using 60 Vbeta and 13 Jbeta primers. Method: immunoSEQ multiplex PCR; TCRdb's copy keeps in-frame clones and lacks some. The data show roughly 180,000 clones, more than 75% seen once. This clone appeared a single time. What it binds is not known. Germline and junction disagree at one end, which may indicate a read error. General study findings and limits: It was reported that the classifier diagnosed cytomegalovirus status with high specificity and sensitivity in both the original and validation cohorts. Usually a TCR sequence was rare, but some public TCRs were found in many donors. Confirmation was obtained in vitro that a few CMV-associated chains are specific for CMV antigens.

Germline CDR1 reads MDHEN; CDR2 reads SYDVKM. The CDR3 runs 12 residues. Sequences were obtained from PBMCs. This clonotype was sampled from a woman aged 25 to 39 in good health and CMV-seropositive. The gene calls are TRBV28 and TRBJ2-3, with D uncertain. CDR3 protein: CAGSSPSDTQYF. For the CDR3, the DNA is TGTGCCGGCAGTTCCCCTAGTGATACGCAGTATTTT.